The source of this TCR beta chain is a study of metastatic and nonmetastatic thyroid tumors. Across the study: Thyroid patients, malignant and benign, had repertoires compared across blood and tumor or nodule tissue.

Study-level findings and limits: Malignant thyroid tumors reportedly had TCR beta diversity that was significantly higher than in benign nodules, in blood and tumor.

Source study methods: A papillary thyroid cancer distant-metastasis classifier was built from CDR3 differences across clinicopathological groups. TCRdb re-clonotyped the PCR reads through MiXCR. The V and J calls shown here were made by TCRdb, not taken from the authors' results. This table has some 10,000 clones, around 12% appearing once. By share, this clone counts as medium-sized (0.01 to 0.1%). Its specificity is unknown. The germline V and J ends were trimmed by 2 bases and 0 bases, with 14 bases remaining between them. This CDR3 has 16 amino acids. CDR1 is MGHRA and CDR2 is YSYEKL in the germline V gene. Each patient came to thyroid surgery without any prior treatment (of any kind).

Input material: blood. This chain connects TRBV4-1 to TRBJ2-7; possible D gene TRBD1, 5 bases. The sequence was obtained from a female donor with papillary thyroid cancer or a benign thyroid nodule (not recorded which). Some clones in this sample may be carry-over from other donors' samples. Here the CDR3 reads CASSQQNTDSSYEQYF. The CDR3 DNA follows: TGCGCCAGCAGCCAACAAAACACTGACAGCTCCTACGAGCAGTACTTC.